This TCR beta chain was found in a study of CD8 T cells in ankylosing spondylitis. Study-level results: Characteristic of ankylosing spondylitis blood, it appeared, was a TCR beta motif comprising several highly homologous variants.

Quantitative molecular-barcoded 5'-RACE generated the TCR beta libraries. From the 5' RACE reads, TCRdb called clonotypes with MiXCR, one entry per CDR3 protein. This sample has 700,000 to 850,000 distinct CDR3 sequences, with roughly 12% found just once. Trimming took off 3 bases at V and 7 bases at J, with 5 bases between the two ends. The CDR3 is made up of 11 amino acids. Germline CDR1 and CDR2: SEHNR and FQNEAQ (reference sequence). On this clonotype itself: Its antigen remains unidentified.

This TCR derives from a male donor with ankylosing spondylitis. The sequenced sample consisted of blood, either unsorted or a sorted T cell fraction (not recorded which). V and J are TRBV7-9 and TRBJ2-3; maybe TRBD1 (5 bases). CDR3 in DNA: TGTGCCAGCAGCTTGGACAATACGCAGTATTTT. Protein sequence: CASSLDNTQYF. Using reference TRBV7-9 and TRBJ2-3 for the parts outside the CDR3, the full variable domain is DTGVSQNPRHKITKRGQNVTFRCDPISEHNRLYWYRQTLGQGPEFLTYFQNEAQLEKSRLLSDRFSAERPKGSFSTLEIQRTEQGDSAMYLCASSLDNTQYFGPGTRLTVL.